The present T cell receptor beta chain was sequenced within a study of cytomegalovirus exposure and HLA in healthy donors. Study-level results: In a later analysis, compared with equally common non-associated chains, HLA-associated beta chains were more expanded. DRB1 showed the most TCR associations and HLA-C the fewest in a later analysis, as rates varied by HLA locus.

The CDR3 has 13 amino acids. Germline V CDR1 and CDR2: SGHAT, FQNNGV. The junction had 3 bases not matched to a gene; V was cut back by 0 bases and J by 10 bases. As to this clone: Its antigen remains unknown.

Primers for the PCR totalled 60 Vbeta and 13 Jbeta. Assay used: immunoSEQ multiplex PCR; TCRdb lists only in-frame clones, some missing. The sample includes some 200,000 clones, more than 85% of them seen just once. V gene TRBV11-2 combines with J gene TRBJ1-5, with TRBD1 identical over 7 bases. Sequenced sample: PBMCs. The sequence was obtained from a woman aged 18-29 years in good health and CMV-seronegative. This CDR3 is CASSLDVGGPQHF. DNA for the CDR3: TGTGCCAGCAGCTTAGATGTAGGGGGCCCCCAGCATTTT.